This T cell receptor beta chain was identified during a study of blood T cell repertoires in COVID-19. Looking at the study overall: Specimens from acute and convalescent COVID-19 originated in the United States, Italy and Spain. From T cells, B-cell-depleted T cells, or PBMCs came the material, which was cDNA or gDNA.

The CDR3 runs 17 residues. V gave up 1 base and J gave up 6 bases, with 18 bases separating them. Germline V gene data show CDR1 as SEHNR and CDR2 as FQNEAQ (reference sequence). As originally analysed: Estimates of nucleated cell counts were drawn from the amplification of reference gene primers. The repertoire was sequenced with immunoSEQ multiplex PCR; TCRdb's copy has only in-frame clones and lacks some. V, J and clone size derive from that table, while D and trimming were established from the DNA sequence. Here the sample spans some 150,000 clones, roughly 89% being singletons. The chain employs TRBV7-9 and TRBJ2-2; D might be TRBD2 (6 bases). Sequencing input: peripheral blood. The receptor comes from a man aged 18-30 years with active or convalescent COVID-19. The CDR3 bases are TGTGCCAGCAGCTTAGTTTCTGGGGGGATTGTCGCCGGGGAGCTGTTTTTT. This encodes CASSLVSGGIVAGELFF.